This T cell receptor (beta chain) was recovered during a study of blood T cell repertoires in COVID-19. For the study at large: The samples span acute and convalescent COVID-19 from the United States, Italy and Spain.

CDR1 is DFQATT, CDR2 SNEGSKA, per germline (reference sequence). The CDR3 totals 11 residues. Trimming took 5 bases from V and 8 from J; bases not matched to a gene: 5. Some clones are missing from TCRdb's copy, which holds only in-frame ones; the method was immunoSEQ multiplex PCR. The repertoire includes about 270,000 clones, around 88% of them detected once, and 5% to 6% sits in the top ten. The sequence was obtained from a man older than 75 with acute or convalescent COVID-19. The V call is TRBV20-1, the J call TRBJ1-1; 7 positions agree with TRBD1. The sample consisted of peripheral blood. For the CDR3, the DNA is TGCAGTGCTGGGACAGCTTGGGAAGCTTTCTTT. Protein sequence: CSAGTAWEAFF.